A single TCR beta chain is shown here with its context. The antigen is not known. Assay: immunoSEQ multiplex PCR; the TCRdb copy retains only in-frame clones and omits some. Of 65,000 to 70,000 clones in the sample, 88% are singletons; the top ten hold roughly 7.3%. Germline CDR1 and CDR2: SGHRS and YFSETQ. V lost 7 bases and J lost 4; bases outside the gene matches: 9. This CDR3 has 14 amino acids. This sample is drawn from a study of T cell responses to AZD1222 COVID-19 vaccine. Study-level background: Second-dose intervals near 4 or 12 weeks were combined.

Whole-study findings and limits: Females outnumbered males among donors, who were mostly white British; clonal diversity was possibly underestimated. Researchers report vaccine-associated CD4 TCRs spanning spike, with dominance at 160-218 and 743-854. Elevations in Spike-specific TCR breadth and depth followed administration of two AZD1222 doses.

The chain employs TRBV5-1 and TRBJ2-7; 9 bases are a match to TRBD2. Sequencing used peripheral blood, obtained on day 0 of AZD1222 vaccination. The TCR sequence derives from an adult in good health. The CDR3 is CASARSGSIYEQYF. The CDR3 DNA reads TGCGCCAGCGCGCGTAGCGGGAGCATTTACGAGCAGTACTTC.